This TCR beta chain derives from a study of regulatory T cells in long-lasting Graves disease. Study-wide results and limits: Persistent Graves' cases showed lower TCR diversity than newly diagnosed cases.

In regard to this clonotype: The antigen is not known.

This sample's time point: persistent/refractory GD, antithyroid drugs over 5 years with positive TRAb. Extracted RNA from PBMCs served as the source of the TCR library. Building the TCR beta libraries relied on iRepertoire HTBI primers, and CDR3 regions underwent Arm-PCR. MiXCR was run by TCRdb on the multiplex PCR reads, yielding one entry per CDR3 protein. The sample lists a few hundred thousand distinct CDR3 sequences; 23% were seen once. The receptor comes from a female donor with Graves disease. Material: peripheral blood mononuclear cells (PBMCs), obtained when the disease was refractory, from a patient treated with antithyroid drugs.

CDR3 nucleotide sequence: TGTGCCAGCAGCGTAGTGGCCGCGGATGGTGAGCAGTTCTTC. It codes for CASSVVAADGEQFF. The gene calls are TRBV9 and TRBJ2-1; D is ambiguous. The V end was cut by 0 bases, the J end by 9 bases, with 13 bases between. Germline V gives CDR1 SGDLS, CDR2 YYNGEE. The CDR3 extends over 14 amino acids.